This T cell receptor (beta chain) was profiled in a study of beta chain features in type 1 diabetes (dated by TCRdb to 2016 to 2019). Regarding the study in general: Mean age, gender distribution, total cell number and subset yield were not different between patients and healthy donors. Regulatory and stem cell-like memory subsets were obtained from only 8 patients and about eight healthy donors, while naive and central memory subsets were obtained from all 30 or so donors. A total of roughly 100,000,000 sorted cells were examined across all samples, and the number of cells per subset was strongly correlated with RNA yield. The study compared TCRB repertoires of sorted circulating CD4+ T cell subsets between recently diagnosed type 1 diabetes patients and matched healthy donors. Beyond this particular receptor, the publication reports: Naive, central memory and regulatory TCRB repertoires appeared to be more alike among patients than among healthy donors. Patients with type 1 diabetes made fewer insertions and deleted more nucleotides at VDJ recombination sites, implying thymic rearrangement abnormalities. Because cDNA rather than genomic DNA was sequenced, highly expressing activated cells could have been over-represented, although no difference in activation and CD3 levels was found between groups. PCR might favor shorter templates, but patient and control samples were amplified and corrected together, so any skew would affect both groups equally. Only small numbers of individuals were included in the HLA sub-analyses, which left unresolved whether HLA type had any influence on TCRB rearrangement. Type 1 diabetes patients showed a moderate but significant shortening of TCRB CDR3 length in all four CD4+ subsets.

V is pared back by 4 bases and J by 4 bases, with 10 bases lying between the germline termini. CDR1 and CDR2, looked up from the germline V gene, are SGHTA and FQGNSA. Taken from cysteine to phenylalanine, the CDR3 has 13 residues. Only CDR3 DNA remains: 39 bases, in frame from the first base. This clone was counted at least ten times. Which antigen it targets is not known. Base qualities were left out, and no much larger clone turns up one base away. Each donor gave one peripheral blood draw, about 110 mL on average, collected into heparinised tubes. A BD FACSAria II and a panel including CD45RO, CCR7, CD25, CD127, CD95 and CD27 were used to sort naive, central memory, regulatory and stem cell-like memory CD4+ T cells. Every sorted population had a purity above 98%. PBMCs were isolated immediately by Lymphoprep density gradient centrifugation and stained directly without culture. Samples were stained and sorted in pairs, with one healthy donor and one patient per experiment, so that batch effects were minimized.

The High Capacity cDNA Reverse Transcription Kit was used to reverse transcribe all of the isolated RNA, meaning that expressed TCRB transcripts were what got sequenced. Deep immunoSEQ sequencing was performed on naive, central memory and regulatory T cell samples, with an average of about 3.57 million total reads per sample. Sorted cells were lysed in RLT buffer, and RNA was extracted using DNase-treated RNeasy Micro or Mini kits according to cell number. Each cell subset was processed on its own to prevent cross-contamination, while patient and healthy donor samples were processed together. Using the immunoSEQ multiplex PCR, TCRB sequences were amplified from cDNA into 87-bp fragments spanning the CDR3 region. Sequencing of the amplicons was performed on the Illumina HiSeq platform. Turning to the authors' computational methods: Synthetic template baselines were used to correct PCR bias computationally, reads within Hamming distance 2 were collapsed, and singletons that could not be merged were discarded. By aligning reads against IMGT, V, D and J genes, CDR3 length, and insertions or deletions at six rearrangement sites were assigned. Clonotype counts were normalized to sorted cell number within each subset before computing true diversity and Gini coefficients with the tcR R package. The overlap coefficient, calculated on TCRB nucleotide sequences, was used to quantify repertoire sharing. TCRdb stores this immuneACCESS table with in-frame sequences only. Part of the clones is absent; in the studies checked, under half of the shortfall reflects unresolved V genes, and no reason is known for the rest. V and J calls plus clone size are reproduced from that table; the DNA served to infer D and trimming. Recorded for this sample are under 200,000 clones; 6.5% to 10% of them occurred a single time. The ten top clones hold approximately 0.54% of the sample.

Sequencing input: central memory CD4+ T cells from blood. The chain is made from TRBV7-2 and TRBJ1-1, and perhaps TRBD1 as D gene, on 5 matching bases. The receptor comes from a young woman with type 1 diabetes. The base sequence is TGTGCCAGCAGCTCCTTGACAGTCACTGAAGCTTTCTTT. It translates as CASSSLTVTEAFF. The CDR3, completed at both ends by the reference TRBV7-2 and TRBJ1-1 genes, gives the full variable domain GAGVSQSPSNKVTEKGKDVELRCDPISGHTALYWYRQSLGQGLEFLIYFQGNSAPDKSGLPSDRFSAERTGGSVSTLTIQRTQQEDSAVYLCASSSLTVTEAFFGQGTRLTVV.